This T cell receptor beta chain was obtained from a study of OX40 agonist ivuxolimab in advanced cancers. Overall study: A history of anti-PD-1, anti-PD-L1 or anti-CTLA-4 therapy was acceptable, and around 36% had some.

Trimming at V came to 0 bases and at J to 7 bases, leaving 10 bases not matched to a gene. The CDR3 runs 17 residues. The germline CDR1 and CDR2 sequences are PRHDT and FYEKMQ (reference sequence). General study results and limits: Averaged across samples, CD8+ T cells carried more expanded clones than CD4+ did.

Sampling times: baseline, cycle 4 day 1, cycle 7 day 1. Sequencing was performed with immunoSEQ multiplex PCR; in TCRdb, only in-frame clones are kept and a portion is missing. The data show over 50,000 clones, approximately 89% seen once. In this sample, this clone turned up once. No antigen is known for it. Sequenced here: CD4+ or CD8+ T cells sorted from blood, sampled in a trial of the OX40 agonist ivuxolimab. V gene TRBV13 combines with J gene TRBJ2-7; 12 bases are shared with TRBD1. The clonotype originates from an adult with an advanced solid tumor such as melanoma, head and neck, liver or kidney cancer. The CDR3 reads CASSLGIRDRGRGEQYF. CDR3 in DNA: TGTGCCAGCAGCTTAGGCATCCGGGACAGGGGGCGCGGGGAGCAGTACTTC.